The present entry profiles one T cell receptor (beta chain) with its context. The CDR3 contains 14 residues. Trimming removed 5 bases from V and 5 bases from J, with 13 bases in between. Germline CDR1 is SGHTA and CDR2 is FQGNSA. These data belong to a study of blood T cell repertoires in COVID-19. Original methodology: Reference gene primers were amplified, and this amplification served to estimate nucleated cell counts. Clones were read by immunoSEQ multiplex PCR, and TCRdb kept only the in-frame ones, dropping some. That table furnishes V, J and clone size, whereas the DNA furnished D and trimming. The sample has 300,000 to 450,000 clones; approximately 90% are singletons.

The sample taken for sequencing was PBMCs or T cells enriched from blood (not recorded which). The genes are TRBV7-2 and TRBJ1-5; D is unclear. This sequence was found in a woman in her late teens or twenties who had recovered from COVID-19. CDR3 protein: CASSPPGLYQPQHF. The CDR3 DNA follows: TGTGCCAGCAGCCCTCCCGGGTTATATCAGCCCCAGCATTTT.